Here is one T cell receptor beta chain with its context. Generated by immunoSEQ multiplex PCR, the TCRdb table keeps only in-frame clones and is missing some. Of about 200,000 clones in the sample, around nine tenths are singletons; the top ten hold roughly 19%. Enrollment of patients from Seattle took place during active infection, with longitudinal follow-up. The data were obtained in a study of blood T cell repertoires in COVID-19. V lost 6 bases and J lost 4, with 15 bases in between. In germline, CDR1 is MNHNY, CDR2 SVGAGI (reference sequence). This CDR3 spans 14 amino acids. This TCR derives from a man between 50 and 59 years old with COVID-19, enrolled during active disease. Sequences were obtained from peripheral blood. This rearrangement joins TRBV6-6 to TRBJ1-1; D ambiguous. The CDR3 nucleotides are TGTGCCAGCAGCCCACGGGCCGGGAGCACTGAAGCTTTCTTT. This encodes CASSPRAGSTEAFF.